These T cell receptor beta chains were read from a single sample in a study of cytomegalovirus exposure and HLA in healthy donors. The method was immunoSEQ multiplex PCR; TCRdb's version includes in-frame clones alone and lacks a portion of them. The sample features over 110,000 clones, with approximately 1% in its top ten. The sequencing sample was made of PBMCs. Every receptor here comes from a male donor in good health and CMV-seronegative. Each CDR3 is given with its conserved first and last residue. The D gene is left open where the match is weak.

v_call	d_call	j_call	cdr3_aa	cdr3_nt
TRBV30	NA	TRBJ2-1	CAWSSLYNEQFF	TGTGCCTGGTCCTCCCTCTACAATGAGCAGTTCTTC
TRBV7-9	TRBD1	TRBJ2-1	CASSFRRGTGLNEQFF	TGTGCCAGCAGCTTTAGGCGCGGGACAGGCTTAAATGAGCAGTTCTTC
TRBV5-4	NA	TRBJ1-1	CASSLGQFMNTEAFF	TGTGCCAGCAGCTTGGGACAGTTCATGAACACTGAAGCTTTCTTT
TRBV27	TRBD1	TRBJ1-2	CASSTRQGADGYTF	TGTGCCAGCAGTACTCGACAGGGGGCGGATGGCTACACCTTC
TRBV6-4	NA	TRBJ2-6	CASSDSQSGANVLTF	TGTGCCAGCAGTGACTCACAATCTGGGGCCAACGTCCTGACTTTC
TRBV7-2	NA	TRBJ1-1	CASSSSRSTEAFF	TGTGCCAGCAGTTCTTCTAGATCCACTGAAGCTTTCTTT
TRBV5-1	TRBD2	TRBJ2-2	CASSKSRTSGSGELFF	TGCGCCAGCAGCAAAAGCCGGACTAGCGGGTCCGGGGAGCTGTTTTTT
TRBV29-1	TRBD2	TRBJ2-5	CSVGGGRAASETQYF	TGCAGCGTTGGCGGCGGGAGGGCCGCTAGCGAGACCCAGTACTTC
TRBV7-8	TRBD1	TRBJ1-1	CASSLRGTGRRTEAFF	TGTGCCAGCAGCTTGAGAGGGACAGGGCGGCGCACTGAAGCTTTCTTT
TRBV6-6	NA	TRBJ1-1	CASSYSLGGGTEAFF	TGTGCCAGCAGTTACTCGCTCGGGGGGGGGACTGAAGCTTTCTTT
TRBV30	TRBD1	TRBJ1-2	CAWTDRDGYTF	TGTGCCTGGACGGACAGGGATGGCTACACCTTC
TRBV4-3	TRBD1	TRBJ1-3	CASSQETGVGNTIYF	TGCGCCAGCAGCCAAGAGACAGGGGTAGGAAACACCATATATTTT
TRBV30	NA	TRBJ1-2	CAWSVIGTGIYGYTF	TGTGCCTGGAGTGTCATCGGTACAGGAATCTATGGCTACACCTTC
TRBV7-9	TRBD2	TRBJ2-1	CASSQTSGVRNEQFF	TGTGCCAGCAGCCAAACTAGCGGGGTTAGGAATGAGCAGTTCTTC
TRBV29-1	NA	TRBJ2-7	CSVDFDQGSKQYF	TGCAGCGTTGACTTTGACCAGGGATCGAAGCAGTACTTC
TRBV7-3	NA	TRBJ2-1	CASSLGGDSYNEQFF	TGTGCCAGCAGCTTAGGGGGCGATTCCTACAATGAGCAGTTCTTC
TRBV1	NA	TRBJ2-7	CTRSGRTSYEQYF	TGCACCAGAAGCGGGAGGACTTCCTACGAGCAGTACTTC
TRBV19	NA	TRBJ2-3	CASTPLLGRTDTQYF	TGTGCCAGTACCCCTTTACTAGGGCGCACAGATACGCAGTATTTT
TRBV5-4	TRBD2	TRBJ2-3	CASSVSGGAGDTQYF	TGTGCCAGCAGCGTGAGCGGGGGGGCAGGGGATACGCAGTATTTT
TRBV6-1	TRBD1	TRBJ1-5	CASWTGATVQHF	TGTGCCAGCTGGACAGGGGCGACCGTCCAGCATTTT
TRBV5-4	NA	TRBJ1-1	CASSPDDRSAEAFF	TGTGCCAGCAGCCCGGACGACAGGAGTGCTGAAGCTTTCTTT
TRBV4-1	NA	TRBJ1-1	CASSQEGRTEAFF	TGCGCCAGCAGCCAAGAAGGGAGGACTGAAGCTTTCTTT
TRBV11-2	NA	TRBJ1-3	CASSKITGDGNTIYF	TGTGCCAGCAGCAAAATAACGGGAGACGGCAACACCATATATTTT
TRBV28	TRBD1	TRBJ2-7	CASSLRGRNYEQYF	TGTGCCAGCAGTTTAAGGGGGCGCAACTACGAGCAGTACTTC
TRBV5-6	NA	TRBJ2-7	CATTGGFGYEQYF	TGTGCCACCACTGGAGGGTTTGGGTACGAGCAGTACTTC
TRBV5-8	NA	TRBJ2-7	CASMRATYEQYF	TGTGCCAGCATGAGGGCAACCTACGAGCAGTACTTC